This TCR beta chain was profiled in a study of regulatory T cells in long-lasting Graves disease. Findings and caveats of the study: It was possible that the small sample size reduced accuracy.

Construction of TCR beta libraries relied on iRepertoire HTBI primers and on Arm-PCR targeting CDR3 regions. TCRdb independently ran MiXCR on the multiplex PCR reads; one entry per CDR3 protein. The sample gives fewer than 400,000 distinct CDR3 sequences, 15% to 20% of which show up once; around 36% is in the top ten. This clonotype has ten or more counts. Its antigen is unidentified. Time point here: newly diagnosed GD, antithyroid drugs for less than 3 months. The TCR library was prepared using RNA isolated from PBMCs. The germline V and J ends were trimmed by 6 bases and 0 bases, with 9 bases remaining between them. CDR1 and CDR2 (germline): MDHEN, SYDVKM. The CDR3 totals 13 residues.

V usage is TRBV28 and J usage is TRBJ2-7; D is ambiguous. The receptor's source is a female donor with Graves disease. The sample here was peripheral blood mononuclear cells (PBMCs), taken at new diagnosis, from a patient treated with antithyroid drugs. The CDR3 protein is CASSAYSSYEQYF. CDR3 nucleotide sequence: TGTGCCAGCAGCGCTTATAGCTCCTACGAGCAGTACTTC.